This T cell receptor (beta chain) was sequenced during a study of OX40 agonist ivuxolimab in advanced cancers. Points from the study as a whole: Certain nonresponding patients likewise had low normalized T-cell clonal expansion.

Peripheral blood came from all dose cohorts at three timepoints. TCRdb's copy holds only in-frame clones and misses some; the assay was immunoSEQ multiplex PCR. The table includes fewer than 70,000 clones, over 65% detected once. Germline V gene sequence: CDR1 SGHDT, CDR2 YYEEEE. The CDR3 covers 13 residues. The V end was cut by 5 bases, the J end by 10 bases, with 13 bases between. This clone has more than one count but fewer than ten. Its antigen remains unidentified. This chain uses TRBV5-6 with TRBJ1-6; a possible D gene is TRBD1 (5 bases). The sequence came from an adult with an advanced solid tumor such as melanoma, head and neck, liver or kidney cancer. The specimen comprised CD4+ or CD8+ T cells sorted from blood, sampled in a trial of the OX40 agonist ivuxolimab. The CDR3 nucleotides read TGTGCCAGCAGGGGGGACGGACTCTCACCCCTCCACTTT. Its protein product is CASRGDGLSPLHF.